Below, 11 T cell receptor beta chains from the same sample are listed, as sequenced in a study of blood T cell repertoires in COVID-19. Clones were sequenced by immunoSEQ multiplex PCR, and TCRdb holds only the in-frame ones, with some missing. The sample yields over 100,000 clones, approximately 80% seen once. The sample consisted of peripheral blood. Every receptor here comes from a woman over 75 with active or convalescent COVID-19.

The V call is TRBV19, the J call TRBJ1-5; D not certain. V lost 2 bases and J 0 bases, leaving 8 bases between the germline ends. The CDR3 extends over 15 amino acids. CDR1 is LNHDA and CDR2 is SQIVND in the germline V gene (reference sequence). CDR3 nucleotides: TGTGCCAGTAGTATATGGAGATTTAGCAATCAGCCCCAGCATTTT. It specifies CASSIWRFSNQPQHF.

This clone was seen only once. The chain uses TRBV6-5 and TRBJ1-2, with a tentative D call TRBD1 (5 bases). V lost 10 bases, J lost 10 bases, and 22 bases lay in between. The CDR3 is 13 amino acids. From germline, CDR1 is MNHEY and CDR2 SVGAGI. The CDR3 loop reads CATPGGVTGDYTF. Written as DNA, the CDR3 is TGTGCCACCCCGGGGGGAGTAACAGGTGACTACACCTTC.

This clone was counted only a few times. The chain employs TRBV5-1 and TRBJ1-5; 9 bases line up with TRBD1. Germline CDR1 and CDR2: SGHRS and YFSETQ. The CDR3 covers 14 residues. Trimming removed 2 bases from V and 7 bases from J; junction bases left unmatched: 4. DNA of the CDR3: TGCGCCAGCAGCTTACAGGGGGCGGAACAGCCCCAGCATTTT. It is translated as CASSLQGAEQPQHF.

The chain has TRBV9 and TRBJ2-1; TRBD2 matches 9 bases. This CDR3 spans 16 amino acids. V was pared by 0 bases and J by 6 bases, with 7 bases of the junction left unmatched. The germline V gene encodes CDR1 SGDLS and CDR2 YYNGEE. The CDR3 loop reads CASSVEGGRAPNEQFF. The CDR3 region has the DNA TGTGCCAGCAGCGTAGAGGGCGGGAGGGCCCCCAATGAGCAGTTCTTC.

The chain links TRBV24-1 to TRBJ1-3, with D unclear. V lost 9 bases and J 4 bases, leaving 9 bases between the germline ends. Germline V gene data show CDR1 as KGHDR and CDR2 as SFDVKD. The CDR3 consists of 12 residues. CDR3 sequence: CATAGLGNTIYF. The CDR3 coding sequence is TGTGCCACCGCCGGACTGGGAAACACCATATATTTT.

J is TRBJ1-2 and V is TRBV6-5, with 9 bases lining up with TRBD1. Germline V lookup: CDR1 MNHEY, CDR2 SVGAGI. The CDR3 spans 14 residues. J was trimmed by 7 bases and V by 7 bases; bases with no gene match: 10. The CDR3 loop reads CASIQGDRASGYTF. In nucleotides, the CDR3 is TGTGCCAGCATCCAAGGGGACAGGGCAAGTGGCTACACCTTC.

V and J are TRBV5-4 and TRBJ2-5; TRBD2 matches at 7 bases. Unmatched junction bases numbered 12, after V lost 0 bases and J lost 7 bases. The CDR3 extends over 16 amino acids. The germline V gene encodes CDR1 SGHNT and CDR2 YYREEE (reference sequence). The CDR3 loop reads CASSLGGGSHLGTQYF. The CDR3 nucleotides read TGTGCCAGCAGCTTGGGCGGCGGGAGCCACCTAGGGACCCAGTACTTC.

The chain carries TRBV14 and TRBJ2-5; D is possibly TRBD1 (6 bases). The ends were cut back, 6 bases at V and 5 bases at J, with 13 bases in the middle. This CDR3 has 13 residues. Germline CDR1 reads SGHDN; CDR2 reads FVKESK. DNA for the CDR3: TGTGCCAGCAGACTTACAGGGATCGAGACCCAGTACTTC. As protein: CASRLTGIETQYF.

The chain uses TRBV6-5 and TRBJ2-1; 8 nucleotides match TRBD2. V shed 3 bases, J shed 7 bases, and the junction held 8 bases outside the gene matches. This CDR3 has 15 amino acids. Germline lookup yields CDR1 MNHEY and CDR2 SVGAGI. In DNA form, the CDR3 reads TGTGCCAGCAGTTATGGTAGCGGGGTTAGGAATGAGCAGTTCTTC. It yields the protein CASSYGSGVRNEQFF.

This clone was seen once. J is TRBJ1-1 and V is TRBV4-1, with TRBD1 matching over 7 bases. The CDR3 consists of 16 residues. Germline lookup yields CDR1 MGHRA and CDR2 YSYEKL. V gave up 5 bases and J gave up 5 bases; unmatched junction bases: 14. Here the CDR3 reads CASSGPRQGRTTEAFF. The CDR3 region has the DNA TGCGCCAGCAGCGGACCACGACAGGGAAGGACGACTGAAGCTTTCTTT.

The chain has TRBV19 and TRBJ2-1, with D tentatively TRBD1 (6 bases). The V gene's germline CDR1 is LNHDA and CDR2 SQIVND (reference sequence). This CDR3 contains 14 residues. The V end lost 5 bases, the J end lost 5 bases, and 13 bases lay between the germline ends. The CDR3 DNA reads as TGTGCCAGTAGTTCGGCAGGGGTGGACAATGAGCAGTTCTTC. Amino acids: CASSSAGVDNEQFF.